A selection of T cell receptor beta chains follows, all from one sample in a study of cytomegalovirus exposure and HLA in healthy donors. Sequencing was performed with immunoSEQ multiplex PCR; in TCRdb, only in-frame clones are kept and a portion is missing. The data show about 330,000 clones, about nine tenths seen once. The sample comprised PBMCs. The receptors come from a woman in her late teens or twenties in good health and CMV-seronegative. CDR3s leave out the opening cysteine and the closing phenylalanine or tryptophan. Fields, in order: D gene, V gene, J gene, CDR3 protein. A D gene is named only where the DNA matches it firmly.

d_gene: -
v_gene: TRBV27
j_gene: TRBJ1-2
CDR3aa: ASSTSPTGNYGYT

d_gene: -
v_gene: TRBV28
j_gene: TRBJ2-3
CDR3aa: ASSVGLPGRQY

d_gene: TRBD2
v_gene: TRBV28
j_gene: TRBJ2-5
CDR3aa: ASSPVAGETQY

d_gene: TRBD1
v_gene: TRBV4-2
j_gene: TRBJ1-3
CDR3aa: ASSRTGSNTIY

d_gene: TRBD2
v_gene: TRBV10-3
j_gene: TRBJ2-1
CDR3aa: AISESSSGKHEQF

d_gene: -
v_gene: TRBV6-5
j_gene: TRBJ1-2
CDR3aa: ASRSPHDGSYGYT

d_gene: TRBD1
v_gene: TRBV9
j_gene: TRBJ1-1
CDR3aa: ASSPWTGVNTEAF

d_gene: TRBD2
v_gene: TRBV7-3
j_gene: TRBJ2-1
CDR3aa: ASSAPGPRGVIVDEQF

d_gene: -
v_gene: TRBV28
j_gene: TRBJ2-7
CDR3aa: ASSLQPSSYEQY

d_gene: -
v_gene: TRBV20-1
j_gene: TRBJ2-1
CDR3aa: SATSYNEQF

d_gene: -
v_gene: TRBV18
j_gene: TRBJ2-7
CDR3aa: ASSLAVRSYEQY

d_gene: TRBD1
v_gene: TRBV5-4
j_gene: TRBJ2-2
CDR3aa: ASSPGQGIQGGELF

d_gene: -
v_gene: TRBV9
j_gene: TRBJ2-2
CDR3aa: ASSNSNTGELF

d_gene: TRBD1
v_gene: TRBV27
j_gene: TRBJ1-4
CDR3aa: ASSSTGSATNEKLF